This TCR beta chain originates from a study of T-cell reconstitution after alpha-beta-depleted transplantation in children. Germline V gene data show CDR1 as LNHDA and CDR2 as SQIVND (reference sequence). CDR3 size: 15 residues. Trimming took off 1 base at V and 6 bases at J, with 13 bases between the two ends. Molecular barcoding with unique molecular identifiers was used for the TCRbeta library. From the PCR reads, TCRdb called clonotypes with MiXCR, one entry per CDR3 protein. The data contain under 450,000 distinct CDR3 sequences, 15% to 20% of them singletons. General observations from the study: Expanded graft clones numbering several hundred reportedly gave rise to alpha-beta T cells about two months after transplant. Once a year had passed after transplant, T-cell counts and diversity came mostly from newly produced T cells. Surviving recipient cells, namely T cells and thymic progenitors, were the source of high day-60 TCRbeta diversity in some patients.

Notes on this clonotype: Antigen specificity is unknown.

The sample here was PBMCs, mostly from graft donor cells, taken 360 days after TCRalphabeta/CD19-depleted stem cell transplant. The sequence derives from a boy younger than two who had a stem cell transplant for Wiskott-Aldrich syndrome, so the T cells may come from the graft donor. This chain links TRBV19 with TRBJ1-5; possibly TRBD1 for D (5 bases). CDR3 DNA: TGTGCCAGTAGTATAGTGAAAGGGGCAGGTCAGCCCCAGCATTTT. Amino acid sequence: CASSIVKGAGQPQHF.